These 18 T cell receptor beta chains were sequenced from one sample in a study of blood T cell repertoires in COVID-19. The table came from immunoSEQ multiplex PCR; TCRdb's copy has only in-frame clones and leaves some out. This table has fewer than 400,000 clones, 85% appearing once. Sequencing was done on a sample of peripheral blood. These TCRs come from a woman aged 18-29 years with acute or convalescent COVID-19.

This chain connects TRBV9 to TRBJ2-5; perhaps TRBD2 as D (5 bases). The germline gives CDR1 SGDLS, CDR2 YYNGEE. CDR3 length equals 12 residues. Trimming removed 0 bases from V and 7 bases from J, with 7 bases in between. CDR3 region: CASSVDRGTQYF. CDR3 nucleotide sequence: TGTGCCAGCAGCGTAGATCGGGGGACCCAGTACTTC. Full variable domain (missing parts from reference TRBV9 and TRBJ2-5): DSGVTQTPKHLITATGQRVTLRCSPRSGDLSVYWYQQSLDQGLQFLIQYYNGEERAKGNILERFSAQQFPDLHSELNLSSLELGDSALYFCASSVDRGTQYFGPGTRLLVL.

In nucleotides, the CDR3 is TGTGCCAGCACTCAAAGCAGCGGGGGGTTTTTTGAGACCCAGTACTTC. It encodes CASTQSSGGFFETQYF. The chain carries TRBV2 and TRBJ2-5, with 9 bases identical to TRBD2. The germline V gene has CDR1 SNHLY and CDR2 FYNNEI. V was pared by 7 bases and J by 5 bases, with 14 bases of the junction left unmatched. The CDR3 sequence is 16 residues long.

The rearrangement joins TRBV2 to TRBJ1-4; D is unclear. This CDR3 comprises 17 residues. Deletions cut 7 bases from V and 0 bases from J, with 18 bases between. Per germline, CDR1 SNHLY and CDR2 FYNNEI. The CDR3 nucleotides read TGTGCCAGCACCGAGGGCCCTGCCCAGGCAACTAATGAAAAACTGTTTTTT. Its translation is CASTEGPAQATNEKLFF.

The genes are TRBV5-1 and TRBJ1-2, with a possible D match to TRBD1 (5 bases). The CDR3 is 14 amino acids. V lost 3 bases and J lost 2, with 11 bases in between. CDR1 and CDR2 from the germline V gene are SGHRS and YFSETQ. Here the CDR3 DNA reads TGCGCCAGCAGCTCCGACCCAGGGAACTATGGCTACACCTTC. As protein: CASSSDPGNYGYTF. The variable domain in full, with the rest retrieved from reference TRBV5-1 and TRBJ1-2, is KAGVTQTPRYLIKTRGQQVTLSCSPISGHRSVSWYQQTPGQGLQFLFEYFSETQRNKGNFPGRFSGRQFSNSRSEMNVSTLELGDSALYLCASSSDPGNYGYTFGSGTRLTVV.

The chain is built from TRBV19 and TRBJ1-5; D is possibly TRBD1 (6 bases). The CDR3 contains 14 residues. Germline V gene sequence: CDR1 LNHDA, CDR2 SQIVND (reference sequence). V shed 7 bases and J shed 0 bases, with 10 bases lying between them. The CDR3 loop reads CASMGQYSNQPQHF. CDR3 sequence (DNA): TGTGCCAGTATGGGACAATATAGCAATCAGCCCCAGCATTTT.

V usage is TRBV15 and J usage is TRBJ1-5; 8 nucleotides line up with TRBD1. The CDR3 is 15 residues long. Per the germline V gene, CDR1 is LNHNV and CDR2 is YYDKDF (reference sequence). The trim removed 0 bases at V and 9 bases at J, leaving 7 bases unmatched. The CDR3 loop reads CATSRDQGQGGPQHF. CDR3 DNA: TGTGCCACCAGCAGAGATCAAGGACAGGGAGGGCCCCAGCATTTT.

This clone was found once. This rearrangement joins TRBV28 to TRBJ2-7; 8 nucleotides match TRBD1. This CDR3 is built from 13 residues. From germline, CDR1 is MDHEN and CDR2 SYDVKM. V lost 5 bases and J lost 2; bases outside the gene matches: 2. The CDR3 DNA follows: TGTGCCAGCAGTGACAGGGGTACCTACGAGCAGTACTTC. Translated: CASSDRGTYEQYF.

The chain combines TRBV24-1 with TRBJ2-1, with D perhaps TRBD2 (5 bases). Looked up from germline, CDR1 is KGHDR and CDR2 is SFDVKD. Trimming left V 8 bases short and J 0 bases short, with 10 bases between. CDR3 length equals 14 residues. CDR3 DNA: TGTGCCACCACCTCGGACTCCTCCTACAATGAGCAGTTCTTC. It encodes CATTSDSSYNEQFF.

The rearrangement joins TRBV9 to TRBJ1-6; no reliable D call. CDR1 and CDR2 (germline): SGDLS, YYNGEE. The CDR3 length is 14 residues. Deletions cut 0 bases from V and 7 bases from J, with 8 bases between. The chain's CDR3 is CASSVVGGNSPLHF. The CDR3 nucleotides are TGTGCCAGCAGCGTAGTCGGAGGGAATTCACCCCTCCACTTT.

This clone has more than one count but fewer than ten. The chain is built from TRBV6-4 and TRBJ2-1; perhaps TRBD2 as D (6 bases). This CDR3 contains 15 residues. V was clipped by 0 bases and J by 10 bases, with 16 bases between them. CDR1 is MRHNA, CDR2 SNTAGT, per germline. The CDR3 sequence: CASSDSVSGGGEQFF. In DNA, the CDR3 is TGTGCCAGCAGTGACTCGGTTTCCGGGGGTGGGGAGCAGTTCTTC.

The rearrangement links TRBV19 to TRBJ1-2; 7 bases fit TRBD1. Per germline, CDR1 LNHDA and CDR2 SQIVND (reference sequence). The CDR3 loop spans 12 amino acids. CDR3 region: CVTRGLNYGYTF. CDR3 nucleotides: TGTGTGACAAGGGGGCTGAACTATGGCTACACCTTC.

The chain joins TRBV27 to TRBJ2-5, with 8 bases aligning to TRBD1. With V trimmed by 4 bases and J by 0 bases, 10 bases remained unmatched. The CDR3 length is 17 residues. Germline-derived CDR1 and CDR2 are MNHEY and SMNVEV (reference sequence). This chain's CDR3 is CASSSNLDRANQETQYF. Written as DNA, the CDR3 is TGTGCCAGCAGTTCCAACCTGGACAGGGCAAACCAAGAGACCCAGTACTTC.

CDR3 protein: CASSLEQGIEQYF. CDR3 coding DNA: TGTGCCAGCAGCTTAGAACAGGGGATCGAGCAGTACTTC. The rearrangement links TRBV11-2 to TRBJ2-7; TRBD1 aligns across 7 bases. Germline V gene sequence: CDR1 SGHAT, CDR2 FQNNGV. The CDR3 is 13 amino acids. V lost 0 bases, J lost 6 bases, and 2 bases stayed unmatched. The full variable domain, in which reference TRBV11-2 and TRBJ2-7 provide the parts outside the CDR3, is EAGVAQSPRYKIIEKRQSVAFWCNPISGHATLYWYQQILGQGPKLLIQFQNNGVVDDSQLPKDRFSAERLKGVDSTLKIQPAKLEDSAVYLCASSLEQGIEQYFGPGTRLTVT.

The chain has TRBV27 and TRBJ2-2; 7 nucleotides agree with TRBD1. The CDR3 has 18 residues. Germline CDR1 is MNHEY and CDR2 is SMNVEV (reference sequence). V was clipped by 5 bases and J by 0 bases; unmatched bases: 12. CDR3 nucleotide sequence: TGTGCCAGCAGTGTCCGCCCCTGGGACAGCGCGAACACCGGGGAGCTGTTTTTT. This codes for CASSVRPWDSANTGELFF.

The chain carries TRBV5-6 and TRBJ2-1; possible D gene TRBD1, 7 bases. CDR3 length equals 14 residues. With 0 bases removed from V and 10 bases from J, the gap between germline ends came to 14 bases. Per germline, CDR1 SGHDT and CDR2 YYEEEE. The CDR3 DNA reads TGTGCCAGCAGCTTGGCCCGACAGGGAGGCGAGCAGTTCTTC. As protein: CASSLARQGGEQFF.

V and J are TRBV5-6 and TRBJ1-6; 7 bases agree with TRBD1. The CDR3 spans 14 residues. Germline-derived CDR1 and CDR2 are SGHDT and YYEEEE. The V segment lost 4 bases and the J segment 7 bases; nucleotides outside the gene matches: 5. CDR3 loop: CASSAGQLNSPLHF. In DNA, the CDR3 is TGTGCCAGCAGCGCGGGACAGCTGAATTCACCCCTCCACTTT.

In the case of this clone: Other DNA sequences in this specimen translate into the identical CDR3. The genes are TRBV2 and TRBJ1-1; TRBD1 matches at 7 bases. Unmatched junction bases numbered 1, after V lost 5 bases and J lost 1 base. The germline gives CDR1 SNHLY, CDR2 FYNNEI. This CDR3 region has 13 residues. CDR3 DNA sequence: TGTGCCAGCAGTCGACAGGGGAACACTGAAGCTTTCTTT. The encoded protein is CASSRQGNTEAFF.

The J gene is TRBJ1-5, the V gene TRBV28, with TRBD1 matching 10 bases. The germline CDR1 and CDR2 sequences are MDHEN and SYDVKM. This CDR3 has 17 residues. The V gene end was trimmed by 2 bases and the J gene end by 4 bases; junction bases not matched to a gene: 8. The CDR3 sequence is CASSLKTDRGRNQPQHF. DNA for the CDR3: TGTGCCAGCAGTTTAAAAACAGACAGGGGGCGAAATCAGCCCCAGCATTTT.